These T cell receptor beta chains were read from a single sample in a study of cytomegalovirus exposure and HLA in healthy donors. Assay used: immunoSEQ multiplex PCR; TCRdb lists only in-frame clones, some missing. The data show roughly 150,000 clones, with 65% to 80% seen just once and under 2% held by the top ten. The source material was PBMCs. The source is a human donor in good health. Each CDR3 is given with its conserved first and last residue. A D gene is named only where the DNA matches it firmly. Clone sizes are given selectively: once, few, many, or a class where the clone is expanded.

J gene,D gene,V gene,clone size,CDR3 protein,CDR3 DNA
TRBJ2-7,NA,TRBV6-5,NA,CASSYSTGRYEQYF,TGTGCCAGCAGTTACTCGACAGGGAGGTACGAGCAGTACTTC
TRBJ2-7,TRBD1,TRBV5-1,NA,CASSLGRGRHEQYF,TGCGCCAGCAGCTTAGGCAGGGGGCGGCACGAGCAGTACTTC
TRBJ1-1,TRBD1,TRBV27,NA,CATKTGTVNTEAFF,TGTGCCACCAAAACCGGGACAGTGAACACTGAAGCTTTCTTT
TRBJ2-7,TRBD1,TRBV15,NA,CATSRDRGTGAHEQYF,TGTGCCACCAGCAGAGATAGGGGGACAGGGGCCCACGAGCAGTACTTC
TRBJ1-2,TRBD1,TRBV4-1,NA,CASSPGQGTVYGYTF,TGCGCCAGCAGCCCTGGACAGGGGACAGTATATGGCTACACCTTC
TRBJ2-3,NA,TRBV11-1,NA,CASSLYPRFAGSTDTQYF,TGTGCCAGCAGCTTGTATCCTCGGTTCGCAGGGAGCACAGATACGCAGTATTTT
TRBJ1-1,NA,TRBV27,few,CASSLRENTEAFF,TGTGCCAGCAGTTTGCGAGAGAACACTGAAGCTTTCTTT
TRBJ2-1,NA,TRBV19,once,CASTPSARSYNEQFF,TGTGCCAGTACACCTAGCGCCCGCTCCTACAATGAGCAGTTCTTC
TRBJ2-1,TRBD2,TRBV19,NA,CASSHPLSGTSYNEQFF,TGTGCCAGTAGCCATCCGCTCAGCGGGACCTCCTACAATGAGCAGTTCTTC
TRBJ2-3,NA,TRBV18,NA,CASSPPTSTDTQYF,TGTGCCAGCTCACCACCGACAAGCACAGATACGCAGTATTTT
TRBJ1-4,TRBD1,TRBV9,NA,CASSVGQGVEKLFF,TGTGCCAGCAGCGTAGGCCAGGGGGTGGAAAAACTGTTTTTT
TRBJ2-4,TRBD1,TRBV6-5,NA,CASSTQGFGGNIQYF,TGTGCCAGCAGTACACAGGGGTTTGGGGGAAACATTCAGTACTTC
TRBJ2-5,TRBD1,TRBV6-5,few,CASSYSQGQETQYF,TGTGCCAGCAGTTACTCACAGGGGCAAGAGACCCAGTACTTC
TRBJ1-5,TRBD1,TRBV25-1,NA,CASSAGTGYQPQHF,TGTGCCAGCAGTGCCGGGACAGGATATCAGCCCCAGCATTTT
TRBJ2-5,TRBD1,TRBV5-6,NA,CASSPWDRRETQYF,TGTGCCAGCAGCCCCTGGGACAGGCGAGAGACCCAGTACTTC
TRBJ1-2,TRBD1,TRBV28,NA,CASSLLAGQGRNYGYTF,TGTGCCAGCAGTTTGCTCGCAGGACAGGGCCGGAACTATGGCTACACCTTC
TRBJ2-2,TRBD1,TRBV28,NA,CASSPGTGAGELFF,TGTGCCAGCAGCCCCGGGACAGGGGCCGGGGAGCTGTTTTTT
TRBJ2-7,TRBD2,TRBV5-1,NA,CASSFDTSGRPNYEQYF,TGCGCCAGCAGCTTTGATACTAGCGGGAGGCCCAACTACGAGCAGTACTTC
TRBJ1-1,NA,TRBV14,NA,CASSQRQGNTEAFF,TGTGCCAGCAGCCAACGGCAGGGGAACACTGAAGCTTTCTTT
TRBJ1-5,NA,TRBV7-2,NA,CASAGGYNQPQHF,TGTGCCTCAGCGGGAGGGTACAATCAGCCCCAGCATTTT
TRBJ1-2,NA,TRBV28,NA,CASSSNYGYTF,TGTGCCAGCAGTTCGAACTATGGCTACACCTTC
TRBJ1-1,TRBD1,TRBV28,few,CASSLGQSNTEAFF,TGTGCCAGCAGTTTGGGACAGTCGAACACTGAAGCTTTCTTT
TRBJ2-5,NA,TRBV7-2,NA,CASSLVTGGKETQYF,TGTGCCAGCAGCTTAGTAACCGGGGGAAAGGAGACCCAGTACTTC